This TCR beta chain emerged from a study of STAT5B mutations in CD4+ large granular lymphocyte leukemia. Comment on this clone: Antigen specificity is unknown.

Germline CDR1 is LNHDA and CDR2 is SQIVND (reference sequence). The junction had 5 bases not matched to a gene; V was cut back by 8 bases and J by 2 bases. CDR3 size: 13 residues. The protocol was immunoSEQ multiplex PCR, while the TCRdb copy is restricted to in-frame clones and leaves out a portion. Among approximately 35,000 clones listed, over 60% were seen once. General study findings and limits: Without putative leukemic clones, patient CD4-sorted repertoires remained more clonal than healthy CD4+ repertoires. Higher CD4+ than CD8+ T-LGLL clonality might reflect small sample size. Compared with healthy controls (2/35), patient top clones favored TRBV06 (8/27).

What was sequenced was CD4+ T cells from blood buffy coats. The chain carries TRBV19 and TRBJ1-2; 7 bases are shared with TRBD1. The receptor was derived from a human donor in good health. This chain's CDR3 is CASVRGLNYGYTF. In DNA form, the CDR3 reads TGTGCCAGTGTAAGGGGGCTCAACTATGGCTACACCTTC.